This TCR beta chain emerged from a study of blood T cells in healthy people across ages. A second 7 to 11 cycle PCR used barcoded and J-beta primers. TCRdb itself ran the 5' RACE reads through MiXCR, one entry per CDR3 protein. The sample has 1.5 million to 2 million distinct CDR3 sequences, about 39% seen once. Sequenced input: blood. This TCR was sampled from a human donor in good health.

This CDR3 is CSAEVGLAGNAITDTQYF. As DNA, the CDR3 is TGCAGCGCCGAAGTGGGGCTAGCGGGGAACGCGATCACAGATACGCAGTATTTT. The chain carries TRBV29-1 and TRBJ2-3; 9 bases map to TRBD2. Germline assignment: CDR1 SQVTM and CDR2 ANQGSEA. This CDR3 region has 18 residues. V shed 7 bases and J 2 bases; nucleotides not matched to a gene: 19.